This passage covers 13 T cell receptor beta chains from one sample sequenced in a study of cytomegalovirus exposure and HLA in healthy donors. PCR primers comprised 60 Vbeta and 13 Jbeta primers. Profiling relied on immunoSEQ multiplex PCR, and the TCRdb table lists in-frame clones only, not all of them. This table has around 120,000 clones, 55% to 65% appearing once. Source material: PBMCs. The receptors come from a middle-aged man in good health and CMV-seropositive.

CDR3 DNA: TGTGCCAGCTCACCCCCGGGGAACACCGGGGAGCTGTTTTTT. This translates into CASSPPGNTGELFF. This chain joins TRBV18 and TRBJ2-2, with D unclear. V was shortened by 3 bases and J by 1 base, with 6 bases between the two germline ends. The length of the CDR3 is 14 residues. Germline CDR1 reads KGHSH; CDR2 reads LQKENI.

This clone was seen once. CDR3: CASTWDRQETQYF. The CDR3 nucleotides read TGTGCCAGCACCTGGGACAGACAAGAGACCCAGTACTTC. V is TRBV11-2 and J is TRBJ2-5; 7 nucleotides align to TRBD1. The ends lost 7 bases at V and 2 bases at J; junction bases unmatched: 4. The V gene's germline CDR1 is SGHAT and CDR2 FQNNGV. The CDR3 spans 13 residues. The variable domain in full, completed from reference TRBV11-2 and TRBJ2-5, reads EAGVAQSPRYKIIEKRQSVAFWCNPISGHATLYWYQQILGQGPKLLIQFQNNGVVDDSQLPKDRFSAERLKGVDSTLKIQPAKLEDSAVYLCASTWDRQETQYFGPGTRLLVL.

This clone has ten or more counts. The sample contains more than one DNA sequence encoding this CDR3. The chain carries TRBV28 and TRBJ2-5; 10 nucleotides line up with TRBD1. The CDR3 extends over 14 amino acids. Germline CDR1 is MDHEN and CDR2 is SYDVKM. J was trimmed by 5 bases and V by 5 bases; bases with no gene match: 5. The chain's CDR3 is CASSRGQGRETQYF. The DNA of the CDR3 is TGTGCCAGCAGTCGGGGACAGGGGAGGGAGACCCAGTACTTC.

The V gene is TRBV18, the J gene TRBJ1-2; the D is unclear. The germline CDR1 and CDR2 sequences are KGHSH and LQKENI. V was trimmed by 3 bases and J by 7 bases, leaving 15 bases between them. The CDR3 consists of 14 residues. CDR3 sequence reads: CASSPSAPQAGYTF. The CDR3 DNA follows: TGTGCCAGCTCACCGTCGGCCCCCCAGGCTGGCTACACCTTC.

The J gene is TRBJ2-7, the V gene TRBV4-1, with TRBD2 matching 9 bases. V lost 0 bases, J lost 3 bases, and 3 bases stayed unmatched. The germline CDR1 and CDR2 sequences are MGHRA and YSYEKL. The CDR3 extends over 15 amino acids. CDR3 sequence: CASSQDSGSIYEQYF. The CDR3, as DNA: TGCGCCAGCAGCCAAGATAGCGGGAGCATCTACGAGCAGTACTTC.

This clone was detected only a few times. V is TRBV5-1 and J is TRBJ2-5, with 12 bases lining up with TRBD2. CDR3 length: 15 residues. J was trimmed by 4 bases and V by 1 base; bases with no gene match: 2. The germline CDR1 and CDR2 sequences are SGHRS and YFSETQ. The CDR3 region has the DNA TGCGCCAGCAGCTTGCAGGGACTAGCGGGAGAGACCCAGTACTTC. This translates into CASSLQGLAGETQYF. The variable domain in full, with the rest retrieved from reference TRBV5-1 and TRBJ2-5, is KAGVTQTPRYLIKTRGQQVTLSCSPISGHRSVSWYQQTPGQGLQFLFEYFSETQRNKGNFPGRFSGRQFSNSRSEMNVSTLELGDSALYLCASSLQGLAGETQYFGPGTRLLVL.

This chain joins TRBV5-5 and TRBJ1-1, with 10 bases fitting TRBD1. J lost 7 bases, V lost 4 bases, and 7 bases had no gene match. This CDR3 contains 14 residues. Germline CDR1 SGHKS, CDR2 YYEKEE (reference sequence). The CDR3 reads CASSPMDRGFEAFF. CDR3 coding DNA: TGTGCCAGCAGCCCAATGGACAGGGGGTTTGAAGCTTTCTTT.

With respect to this clone: An end of the junction does not agree with germline; a read error may underlie this. The V and J genes are TRBV7-7 and TRBJ1-4; D gene unclear. Per the germline V gene, CDR1 is SSHAT and CDR2 is FNYEAQ (reference sequence). The CDR3 spans 15 residues. This CDR3 is CASSPGMTTNEKLFF. The CDR3 DNA reads as TGTGCTAGCAGCCCCGGGATGACAACTAATGAAAAACTGTTTTTT. The full variable domain, in which reference TRBV7-7 and TRBJ1-4 provide the parts outside the CDR3, is GAGVSQSPRYKVTKRGQDVTLRCDPISSHATLYWYQQALGQGPEFLTYFNYEAQPDKSGLPSDRFSAERPEGSISTLTIQRTEQRDSAMYRCASSPGMTTNEKLFFGSGTQLSVL.

This chain joins TRBV9 and TRBJ2-3; 10 nucleotides match TRBD2. J was trimmed by 0 bases and V by 4 bases; bases with no gene match: 5. From germline, CDR1 is SGDLS and CDR2 YYNGEE. The length of the CDR3 is 16 residues. The CDR3 DNA reads TGTGCCAGCAGCAAAACTAGCGGGGTGAGCACAGATACGCAGTATTTT. Translated: CASSKTSGVSTDTQYF.

The V gene is TRBV6-5, the J gene TRBJ1-5; no clear D gene. Germline V lookup: CDR1 MNHEY, CDR2 SVGAGI. The CDR3 is 14 amino acids. Trimming removed 2 bases at V and 3 bases at J, with 8 bases between. Here the CDR3 DNA reads TGTGCCAGCAGTTACGGGCAGACCAATCAGCCCCAGCATTTT. It encodes CASSYGQTNQPQHF.

The chain has TRBV2 and TRBJ2-2; D remains ambiguous. Trimming cost V 6 bases and J 1 base, with 9 bases left between them. This CDR3 region has 14 residues. From germline, CDR1 is SNHLY and CDR2 FYNNEI. CDR3 sequence (DNA): TGTGCCAGCAGCATACTATTGAACACCGGGGAGCTGTTTTTT. This gives the protein CASSILLNTGELFF.

V gene TRBV4-1 combines with J gene TRBJ2-2; 7 bases are shared with TRBD2. V shed 4 bases and J 5 bases; nucleotides not matched to a gene: 7. There are 15 residues in the CDR3. Per germline, CDR1 MGHRA and CDR2 YSYEKL. CDR3 amino acids: CASSRGDGGTGELFF. DNA for the CDR3: TGCGCCAGCAGCCGAGGGGACGGGGGGACCGGGGAGCTGTTTTTT.

J is TRBJ1-1 and V is TRBV7-9; no reliable D call. CDR3 size: 14 residues. CDR1 SEHNR and CDR2 FQNEAQ come from the germline V gene (reference sequence). Trimming took 8 bases from V and 0 from J, leaving 13 bases between them. The CDR3 reads CASRDGIMNTEAFF. CDR3 nucleotides: TGTGCCAGCCGGGATGGAATCATGAACACTGAAGCTTTCTTT.